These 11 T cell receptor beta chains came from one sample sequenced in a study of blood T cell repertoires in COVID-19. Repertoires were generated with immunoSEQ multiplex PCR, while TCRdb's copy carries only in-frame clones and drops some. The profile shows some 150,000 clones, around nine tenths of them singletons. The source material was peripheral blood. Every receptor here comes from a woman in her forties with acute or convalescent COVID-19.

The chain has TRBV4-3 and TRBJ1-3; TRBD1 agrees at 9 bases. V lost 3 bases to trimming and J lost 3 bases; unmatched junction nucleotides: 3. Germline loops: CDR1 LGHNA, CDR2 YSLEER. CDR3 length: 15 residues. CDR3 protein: CASSHGQGRGNTIYF. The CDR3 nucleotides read TGCGCCAGCAGCCACGGACAGGGGCGTGGAAACACCATATATTTT.

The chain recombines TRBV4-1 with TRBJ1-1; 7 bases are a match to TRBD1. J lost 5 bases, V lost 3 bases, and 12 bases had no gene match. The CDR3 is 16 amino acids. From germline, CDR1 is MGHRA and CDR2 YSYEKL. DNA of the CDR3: TGCGCCAGCAGCCATATGCTACAGGGGTCTGGGACTGAAGCTTTCTTT. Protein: CASSHMLQGSGTEAFF.

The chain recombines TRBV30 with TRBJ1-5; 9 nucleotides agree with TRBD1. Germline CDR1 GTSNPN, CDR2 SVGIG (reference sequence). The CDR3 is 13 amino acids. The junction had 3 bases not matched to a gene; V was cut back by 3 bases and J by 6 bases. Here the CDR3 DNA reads TGTGCCTGGAGCGGGACAGGGTCTCAGCCCCAGCATTTT. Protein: CAWSGTGSQPQHF.

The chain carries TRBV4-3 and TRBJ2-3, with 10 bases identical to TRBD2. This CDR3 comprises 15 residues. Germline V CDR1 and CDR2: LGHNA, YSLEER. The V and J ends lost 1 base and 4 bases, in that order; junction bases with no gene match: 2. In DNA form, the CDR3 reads TGCGCCAGCAGCCAAGGACTAGCGGGCGCAGATACGCAGTATTTT. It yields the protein CASSQGLAGADTQYF.

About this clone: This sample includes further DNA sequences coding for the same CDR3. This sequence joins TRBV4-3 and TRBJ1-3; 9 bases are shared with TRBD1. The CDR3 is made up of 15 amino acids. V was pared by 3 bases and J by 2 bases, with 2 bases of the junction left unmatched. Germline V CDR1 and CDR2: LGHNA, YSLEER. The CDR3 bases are TGCGCCAGCAGCCAGGACAGGGGCACTGGAAACACCATATATTTT. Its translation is CASSQDRGTGNTIYF.

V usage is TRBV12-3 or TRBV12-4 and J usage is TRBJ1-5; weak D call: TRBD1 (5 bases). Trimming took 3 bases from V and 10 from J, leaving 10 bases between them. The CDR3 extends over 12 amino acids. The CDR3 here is CASSLGRSPQHF. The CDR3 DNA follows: TGTGCCAGCAGTTTGGGGCGATCACCCCAGCATTTT.

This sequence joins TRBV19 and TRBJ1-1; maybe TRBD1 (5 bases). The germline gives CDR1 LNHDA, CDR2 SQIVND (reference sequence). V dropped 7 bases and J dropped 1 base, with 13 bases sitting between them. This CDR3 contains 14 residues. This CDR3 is CASIARGRNTEAFF. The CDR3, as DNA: TGTGCCAGTATCGCTAGGGGCAGGAACACTGAAGCTTTCTTT.

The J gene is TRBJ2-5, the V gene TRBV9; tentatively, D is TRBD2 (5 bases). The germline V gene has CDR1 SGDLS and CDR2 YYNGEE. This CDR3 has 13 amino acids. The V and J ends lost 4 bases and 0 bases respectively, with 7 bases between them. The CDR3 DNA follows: TGTGCCAGCAGCCGGACTTACCAAGAGACCCAGTACTTC. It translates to CASSRTYQETQYF.

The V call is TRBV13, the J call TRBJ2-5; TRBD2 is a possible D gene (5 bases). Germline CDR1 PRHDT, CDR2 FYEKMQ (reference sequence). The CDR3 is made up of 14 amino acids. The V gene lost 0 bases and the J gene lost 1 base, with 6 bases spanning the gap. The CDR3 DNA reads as TGTGCCAGCAGCTTAGGCCGGGGCCAAGAGACCCAGTACTTC. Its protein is CASSLGRGQETQYF. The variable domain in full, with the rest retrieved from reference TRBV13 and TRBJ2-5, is AAGVIQSPRHLIKEKRETATLKCYPIPRHDTVYWYQQGPGQDPQFLISFYEKMQSDKGSIPDRFSAQQFSDYHSELNMSSLELGDSALYFCASSLGRGQETQYFGPGTRLLVL.

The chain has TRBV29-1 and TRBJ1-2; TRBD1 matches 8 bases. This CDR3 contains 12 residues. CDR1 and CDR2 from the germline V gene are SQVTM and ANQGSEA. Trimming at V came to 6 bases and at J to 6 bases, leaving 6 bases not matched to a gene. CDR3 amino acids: CSVWTGSHGYTF. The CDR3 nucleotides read TGCAGCGTGTGGACAGGGTCCCATGGCTACACCTTC.

DNA of the CDR3: TGTGCCAGCAGCTTCGTGGAGGGAGAGACCCAGTACTTC. Protein product: CASSFVEGETQYF. This chain joins TRBV11-1 and TRBJ2-5, with D tentatively TRBD2 (6 bases). CDR1 SGHAT and CDR2 FQDESV come from the germline V gene (reference sequence). V was cut by 3 bases and J by 4 bases, with 9 bases left in between. The CDR3 is made up of 13 amino acids.